This T cell receptor (beta chain) is from a study of human T cells and chemical hapten exposure. Study findings and constraints: Expanded TCRs produced significantly more large CDR3 similarity clusters than controls did.

Germline V gene sequence: CDR1 LGHDT, CDR2 YNNKEL (reference sequence). CDR3 length equals 14 residues. Trimming removed 5 bases from V and 4 bases from J, with 13 bases in between. This clonotype was counted ten times or more. Its matching antigen is unknown. Methods used by the authors: A per-sample median of roughly 100,000 TCRs was observed, with a range of roughly 20,000 to 690,600. TCRdb re-called the RACE reads through MiXCR, storing one row per CDR3 protein. What appears here as the V and J calls and clone size reflects TCRdb's work, not the paper's. The sample has 40,000 to 50,000 distinct CDR3 sequences; approximately 13% are singletons. This sample's time point: pre-sensitization, week 0. As for treatment: therapeutic diphenylcyclopropenone sensitization with weekly scalp DPC.

This TCR came from a woman in her thirties with alopecia areata. Some clones in this sample may be carry-over from other donors' samples. The chain uses TRBV3-1 and TRBJ2-3; D assignment may be TRBD1 or TRBD2 (5 bases each). This sample comprised whole blood, obtained in connection with sensitization to the hapten diphenylcyclopropenone (DPC). In DNA, the CDR3 is TGTGCCAGCAGCGGGGGTAGGGTCGCAGATACGCAGTATTTT. This gives the protein CASSGGRVADTQYF.